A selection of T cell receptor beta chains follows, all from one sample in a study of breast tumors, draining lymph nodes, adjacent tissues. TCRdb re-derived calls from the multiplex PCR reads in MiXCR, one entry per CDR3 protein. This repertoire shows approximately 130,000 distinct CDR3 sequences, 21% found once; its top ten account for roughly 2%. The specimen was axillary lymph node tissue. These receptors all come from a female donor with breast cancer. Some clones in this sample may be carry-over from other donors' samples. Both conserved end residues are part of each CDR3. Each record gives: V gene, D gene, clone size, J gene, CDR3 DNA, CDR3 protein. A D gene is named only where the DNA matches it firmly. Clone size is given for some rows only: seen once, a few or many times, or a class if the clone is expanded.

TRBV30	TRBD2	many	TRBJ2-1	TGTGCCTGGAGTGATGGACTAGCGGACGCTAGGGATGAGCAGTTCTTC	CAWSDGLADARDEQFF
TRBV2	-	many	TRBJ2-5	TGTGCCAGCAGGAAGGGGCTCAGGGAGACCCAGTACTTC	CASRKGLRETQYF
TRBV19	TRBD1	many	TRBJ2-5	TGTGCCAGTAGTTTGTACGCGACAGGGGGAGCAGAGACCCAGTACTTC	CASSLYATGGAETQYF
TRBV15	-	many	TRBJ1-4	TGTGCCACCAGCAGAGGGTTCGTTACGGGGGAAAAACTGTTTTTT	CATSRGFVTGEKLFF
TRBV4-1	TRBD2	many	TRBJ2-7	TGCGCCAGCAGCCAAGTAGTACGGACTAGCGGGAACTCCTACGAGCAGTACTTC	CASSQVVRTSGNSYEQYF
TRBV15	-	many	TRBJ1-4	TGTGCCACCAGCAGAGATACGGGCGGGAATGAAAAACTGTTTTTT	CATSRDTGGNEKLFF
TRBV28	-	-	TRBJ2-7	TGTGCCAGCACACGGGACGGAGGTTTTGAGCAGTACTTC	CASTRDGGFEQYF
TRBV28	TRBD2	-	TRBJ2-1	TGTGCCAGCAGGGCGACTAGCGGCGAGTACAGTGAGCAGTTCTTC	CASRATSGEYSEQFF
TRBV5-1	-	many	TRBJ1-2	TGCGCCAGCAGCTTGGGACATACGAACGACGGCTACACCTTC	CASSLGHTNDGYTF
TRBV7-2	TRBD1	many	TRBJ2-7	TGTGCCAGCAGCTCAGACAGGGACAGGGGGATGTACGAGCAGTACTTC	CASSSDRDRGMYEQYF
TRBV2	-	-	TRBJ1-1	TGTGCCAGCAAGGGGCAAGGGAGCGACACTGAAGCTTTCTTT	CASKGQGSDTEAFF
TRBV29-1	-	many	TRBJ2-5	TGCAGCGCTCACAGGTTGGAGACCCAGTACTTC	CSAHRLETQYF
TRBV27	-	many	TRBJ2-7	TGTGCCAGCAGTGGTGGACAGTGGACCGACGAGCAGTACTTC	CASSGGQWTDEQYF
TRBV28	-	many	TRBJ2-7	TGTGCCAGCAGTTCGCCCCACTCCGACGAGCAGTACTTC	CASSSPHSDEQYF
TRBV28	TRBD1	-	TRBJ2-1	TGTGCCAGCAGTTTTCTCCTCCGGGACAGGGGAGGCAATGTGCAGTTCTTC	CASSFLLRDRGGNVQFF
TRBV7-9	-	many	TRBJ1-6	TGTGCCAGCAGCGCAGAGCCCCAGGGTAGTTCACCCCTCCACTTT	CASSAEPQGSSPLHF
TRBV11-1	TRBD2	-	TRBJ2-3	TGTGCCTGCAGCGCAACTAGCGGGGTGGATACACAGTATTTT	CACSATSGVDTQYF
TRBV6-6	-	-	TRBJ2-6	TGTGCCAGCAGTTCGAGGTTTACTGGGGCCAACGTCCTGACTTTC	CASSSRFTGANVLTF
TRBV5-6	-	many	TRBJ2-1	TGTGCCAGCAGCTTGGTCCCCAGGTACAATGAGCAGTTCTTC	CASSLVPRYNEQFF
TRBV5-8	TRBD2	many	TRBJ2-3	TGTGCCAGCAGCTCCGGGGGGCTGGCTAGCGGGAGATCAGATACGCAGTATTTT	CASSSGGLASGRSDTQYF
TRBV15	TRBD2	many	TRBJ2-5	TGTGCCACCAGCAGGACTAGCCTTTATGGAGAGACCCAGTACTTC	CATSRTSLYGETQYF
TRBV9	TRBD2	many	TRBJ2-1	TGTGCCAGCAGCGTATGGCCTAGCGGGATGTATGAGCAGTTCTTC	CASSVWPSGMYEQFF